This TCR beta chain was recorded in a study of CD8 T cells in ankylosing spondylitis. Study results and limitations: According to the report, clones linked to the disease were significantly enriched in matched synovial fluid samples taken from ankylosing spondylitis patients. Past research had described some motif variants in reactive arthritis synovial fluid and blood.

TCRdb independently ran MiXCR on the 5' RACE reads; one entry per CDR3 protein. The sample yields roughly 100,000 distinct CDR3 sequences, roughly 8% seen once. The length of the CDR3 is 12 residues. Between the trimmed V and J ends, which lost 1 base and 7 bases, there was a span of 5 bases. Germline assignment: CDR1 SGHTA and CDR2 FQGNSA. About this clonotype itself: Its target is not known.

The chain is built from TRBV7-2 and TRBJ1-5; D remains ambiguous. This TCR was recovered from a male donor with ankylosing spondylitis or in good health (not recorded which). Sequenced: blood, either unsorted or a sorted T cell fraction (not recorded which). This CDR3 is CASSLEHQPQHF. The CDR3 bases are TGTGCCAGCAGCTTAGAGCACCAGCCCCAGCATTTT.